This is a list of T cell receptor beta chains from one sample in a study of shared clonotypes between healthy human individuals. The assay was immunoSEQ multiplex PCR, and TCRdb's table has in-frame clones only and misses some. Among 300,000 to 400,000 clones listed, about nine tenths were seen once. The sequenced sample was memory CD8+ T cells sorted from blood. The origin of the receptors is a man aged 18 to 30 in good health. CDR3s include the opening cysteine and the closing phenylalanine or tryptophan. The D gene is left open where the match is weak. Size is omitted from some rows. Given values are once, few, many or a class for expanded clones.

clone size	D gene	V gene	J gene	CDR3 protein	CDR3 DNA
NA	TRBD2	TRBV4-3	TRBJ2-7	CASSQDQASGSYEQYF	TGCGCCAGCAGCCAAGATCAGGCTAGCGGGTCCTACGAGCAGTACTTC
NA	TRBD1	TRBV5-1	TRBJ2-1	CASSAWTGQNEQFF	TGCGCCAGCAGCGCCTGGACAGGGCAAAATGAGCAGTTCTTC
NA	TRBD1	TRBV2	TRBJ2-7	CASSGTGSPGRSSYEQYF	TGTGCCAGCAGCGGGACAGGAAGTCCCGGCCGAAGCTCCTACGAGCAGTACTTC
NA	TRBD2	TRBV7-2	TRBJ2-7	CASSLGTSGHEQYF	TGTGCCAGCAGCTTGGGGACTAGCGGACACGAGCAGTACTTC
NA	NA	TRBV6-6	TRBJ1-1	CASSYSSRANEAFF	TGTGCCAGCAGTTACTCGAGCAGGGCCAATGAAGCTTTCTTT
NA	NA	TRBV4-3	TRBJ1-5	CASSQALVDSRNQPQHF	TGCGCCAGCAGCCAAGCCCTCGTTGATAGCCGCAATCAGCCCCAGCATTTT
few	NA	TRBV9	TRBJ2-5	CASSVGGEQETQYF	TGTGCCAGCAGCGTAGGGGGCGAGCAAGAGACCCAGTACTTC
NA	NA	TRBV4-3	TRBJ2-1	CASSQDEWGSYNEQFF	TGCGCCAGCAGCCAAGATGAGTGGGGATCCTACAATGAGCAGTTCTTC
once	TRBD1	TRBV6-5	TRBJ2-7	CASSYSPTGAYEQYF	TGTGCCAGCAGTTACTCTCCGACAGGGGCTTACGAGCAGTACTTC
NA	NA	TRBV2	TRBJ2-1	CASREDGSSYNEQFF	TGTGCCAGCAGAGAGGACGGGAGCTCCTACAATGAGCAGTTCTTC
once	NA	TRBV4-3	TRBJ2-3	CASSQDTVTDTQYF	TGCGCCAGCAGCCAAGATACCGTCACAGATACGCAGTATTTT
NA	NA	TRBV4-3	TRBJ2-2	CASSQAVTGELFF	TGCGCCAGCAGCCAAGCGGTCACCGGGGAGCTGTTTTTT
NA	NA	TRBV4-1	TRBJ1-4	CASSHSGPFSELFF	TGCGCCAGCAGCCATTCCGGGCCATTCTCGGAACTGTTTTTT
NA	NA	TRBV9	TRBJ1-5	CASSVPRGLNQPQHF	TGTGCCAGCAGCGTACCCAGGGGACTCAATCAGCCCCAGCATTTT
NA	TRBD1	TRBV30	TRBJ2-3	CAWELGQGTDTQYF	TGTGCCTGGGAGCTGGGACAGGGTACAGATACGCAGTATTTT
NA	NA	TRBV30	TRBJ1-2	CAWNGQPPSNYGYTF	TGTGCCTGGAACGGACAGCCACCTTCTAACTATGGCTACACCTTC
NA	NA	TRBV7-9	TRBJ1-1	CASRLDGNTEAFF	TGTGCCAGCCGACTAGACGGGAACACTGAAGCTTTCTTT
NA	TRBD2	TRBV11-2	TRBJ2-7	CASSGSGRKNEQYF	TGTGCCAGCAGCGGGAGCGGGAGGAAGAACGAGCAGTACTTC
NA	TRBD1	TRBV2	TRBJ2-4	CASSEVDRANIQYF	TGTGCCAGCAGTGAAGTGGACAGGGCGAACATTCAGTACTTC
NA	TRBD2	TRBV27	TRBJ2-7	CASSPFIAGLSYEQYF	TGTGCCAGCAGTCCATTTATAGCGGGGCTTTCCTACGAGCAGTACTTC
NA	NA	TRBV7-9	TRBJ2-2	CASSPEGGNTGELFF	TGTGCCAGCAGCCCAGAGGGAGGGAACACCGGGGAGCTGTTTTTT
NA	NA	TRBV9	TRBJ2-7	CASSSGLSYEQYF	TGTGCCAGCAGCTCGGGCCTTTCCTACGAGCAGTACTTC
once	TRBD1	TRBV7-9	TRBJ2-7	CASSSSGQGIREQYF	TGTGCCAGCAGCTCTTCGGGACAGGGGATCCGCGAGCAGTACTTC
NA	TRBD1	TRBV5-1	TRBJ2-7	CASRGQGTYEQYF	TGCGCCAGCAGGGGACAGGGAACCTACGAGCAGTACTTC
NA	NA	TRBV6-5	TRBJ1-5	CASSYTGEGNQPQHF	TGTGCCAGCAGTTACACGGGGGAAGGCAATCAGCCCCAGCATTTT
NA	NA	TRBV4-1	TRBJ2-5	CASSQVGAGETQYF	TGCGCCAGCAGCCAAGTGGGGGCGGGTGAGACCCAGTACTTC
NA	TRBD1	TRBV13	TRBJ2-1	CASSLSDREREQFF	TGTGCCAGCAGCCTAAGCGACAGGGAAAGGGAGCAGTTCTTC
NA	NA	TRBV2	TRBJ1-6	CASSSVQEGNSPLHF	TGTGCCAGCAGTTCCGTACAGGAGGGCAATTCACCCCTCCACTTT
NA	NA	TRBV7-9	TRBJ2-5	CASRGDRGAQYF	TGTGCCAGCAGGGGGGACCGCGGGGCCCAGTACTTC
NA	NA	TRBV4-1	TRBJ1-4	CASSQVGRWGPNEKLFF	TGCGCCAGCAGCCAAGTGGGACGGTGGGGCCCTAATGAAAAACTGTTTTTT
NA	NA	TRBV7-9	TRBJ2-7	CASSLALGWDEQYF	TGTGCCAGCAGCTTAGCCTTGGGTTGGGACGAGCAGTACTTC
NA	NA	TRBV11-3	TRBJ2-7	CASSSDGYEQYF	TGTGCCAGCAGCTCGGACGGTTACGAGCAGTACTTC
NA	NA	TRBV11-2	TRBJ2-7	CASSLEQGDYEQYF	TGTGCCAGCAGCTTAGAACAGGGAGACTACGAGCAGTACTTC
NA	TRBD2	TRBV9	TRBJ2-5	CASAESGGAVETQYF	TGTGCCAGCGCGGAAAGCGGGGGGGCCGTAGAGACCCAGTACTTC
NA	TRBD2	TRBV9	TRBJ2-1	CASSVSSGSYEQFF	TGTGCCAGCAGCGTTTCCAGCGGGAGCTATGAGCAGTTCTTC
NA	NA	TRBV7-9	TRBJ1-1	CASSSIMAEAFF	TGTGCCAGCAGCTCTATTATGGCTGAAGCTTTCTTT
NA	NA	TRBV10-2	TRBJ2-1	CASSTQTGDNEQFF	TGCGCCAGCAGTACTCAAACTGGGGACAATGAGCAGTTCTTC
NA	NA	TRBV10-3	TRBJ1-1	CAISESRLDREAFF	TGTGCCATCAGTGAGTCGCGGTTGGACAGAGAAGCTTTCTTT
NA	NA	TRBV11-2	TRBJ2-5	CASSYGGSQETQYF	TGTGCCAGCAGCTATGGGGGGTCCCAAGAGACCCAGTACTTC
NA	NA	TRBV29-1	TRBJ2-6	CSVDQGGANVLTF	TGCAGCGTTGATCAGGGTGGGGCCAACGTCCTGACTTTC
NA	NA	TRBV11-2	TRBJ1-1	CASSLGQGAFF	TGTGCCAGCAGCTTGGGGCAGGGAGCTTTCTTT
NA	NA	TRBV5-6	TRBJ1-2	CASSFGGPFIGANYGYTF	TGTGCCAGCAGCTTTGGGGGCCCCTTCATAGGGGCTAACTATGGCTACACCTTC
NA	NA	TRBV29-1	TRBJ1-1	CSVDKQGMNTEAFF	TGCAGCGTTGACAAACAGGGTATGAACACTGAAGCTTTCTTT
NA	TRBD2	TRBV6-1	TRBJ2-1	CASSETTSEEQFF	TGTGCCAGCAGTGAGACTACTAGCGAGGAGCAGTTCTTC
NA	NA	TRBV2	TRBJ1-5	CASSGRGRNQPQHF	TGTGCCAGCAGTGGCAGGGGCCGGAATCAGCCCCAGCATTTT
NA	TRBD2	TRBV7-9	TRBJ2-7	CASSSQSLAGGSYEQYF	TGTGCCAGCAGCTCTCAATCACTAGCGGGGGGTTCCTACGAGCAGTACTTC
NA	NA	TRBV7-2	TRBJ1-2	CASSLVGETNYGYTF	TGTGCCAGCAGCTTAGTTGGGGAAACAAACTATGGCTACACCTTC
NA	NA	TRBV5-1	TRBJ1-2	CASSETGLSHGYTF	TGCGCCAGCAGCGAAACAGGCCTGAGTCATGGCTACACCTTC
NA	TRBD1	TRBV19	TRBJ1-4	CASSIRDSDNEKLFF	TGTGCCAGTAGTATAAGGGACAGCGATAATGAAAAACTGTTTTTT
few	TRBD1	TRBV27	TRBJ2-7	CASSPDRGQDEQYF	TGTGCCAGCAGCCCGGACAGGGGGCAGGACGAGCAGTACTTC
NA	NA	TRBV6-4	TRBJ2-3	CASSAWAGASSDTQYF	TGTGCCAGCAGTGCTTGGGCGGGCGCATCGTCAGATACGCAGTATTTT